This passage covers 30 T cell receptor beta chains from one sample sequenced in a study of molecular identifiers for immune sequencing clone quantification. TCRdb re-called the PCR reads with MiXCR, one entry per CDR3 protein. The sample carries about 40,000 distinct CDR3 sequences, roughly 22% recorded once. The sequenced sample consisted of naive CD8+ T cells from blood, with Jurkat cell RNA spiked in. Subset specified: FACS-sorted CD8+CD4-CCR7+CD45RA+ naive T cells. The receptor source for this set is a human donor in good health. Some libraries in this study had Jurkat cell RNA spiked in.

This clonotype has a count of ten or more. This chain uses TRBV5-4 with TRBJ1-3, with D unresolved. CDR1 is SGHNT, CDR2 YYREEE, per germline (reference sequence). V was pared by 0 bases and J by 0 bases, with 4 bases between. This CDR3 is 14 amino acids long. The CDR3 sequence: CASSLGTSGNTIYF. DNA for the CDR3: TGTGCCAGCAGCTTGGGCACCTCTGGAAACACCATATATTTT.

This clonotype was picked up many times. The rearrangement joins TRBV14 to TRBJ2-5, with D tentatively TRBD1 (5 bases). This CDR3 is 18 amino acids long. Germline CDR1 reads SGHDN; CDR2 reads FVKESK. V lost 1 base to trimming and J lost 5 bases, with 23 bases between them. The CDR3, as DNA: TGTGCCAGCAGCCAAGGATTGGGTAGGGGCATCTTAAGTGAGACCCAGTACTTC. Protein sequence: CASSQGLGRGILSETQYF.

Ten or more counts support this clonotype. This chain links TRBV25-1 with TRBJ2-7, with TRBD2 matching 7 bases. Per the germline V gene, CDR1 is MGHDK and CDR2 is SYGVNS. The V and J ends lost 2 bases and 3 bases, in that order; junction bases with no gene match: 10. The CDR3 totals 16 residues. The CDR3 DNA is TGTGCCAGCAGTGAAGGTGTTGCTAGCGGTTTCTACGAGCAGTACTTC. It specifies CASSEGVASGFYEQYF.

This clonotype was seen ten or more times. This chain's CDR3 is CASSSGLQGTEAFF. The CDR3 coding sequence is TGTGCCAGCAGTTCCGGGTTACAGGGCACTGAAGCTTTCTTT. V is TRBV6-2 or TRBV6-3 and J is TRBJ1-1, with D perhaps TRBD1 (6 bases). CDR3 size: 14 residues. The V and J ends lost 4 bases and 4 bases respectively, with 13 bases between them. CDR1 and CDR2 from the germline V gene are MNHEY and SVGEGT.

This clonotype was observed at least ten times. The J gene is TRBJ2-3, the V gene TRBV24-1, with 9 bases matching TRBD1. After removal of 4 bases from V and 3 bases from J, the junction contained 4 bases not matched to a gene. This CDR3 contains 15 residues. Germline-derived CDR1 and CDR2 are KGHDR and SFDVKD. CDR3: CATSDPTGGTDTQYF. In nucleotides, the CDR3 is TGTGCCACCAGTGACCCGACAGGGGGAACAGATACGCAGTATTTT.

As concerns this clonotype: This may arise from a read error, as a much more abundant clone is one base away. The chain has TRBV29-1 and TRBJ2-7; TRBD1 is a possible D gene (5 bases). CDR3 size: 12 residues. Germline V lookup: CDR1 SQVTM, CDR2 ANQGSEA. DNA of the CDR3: TGCGGCGTCCTGACAGATATCTACGAGCAGTACTTC. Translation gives CGVLTDIYEQYF.

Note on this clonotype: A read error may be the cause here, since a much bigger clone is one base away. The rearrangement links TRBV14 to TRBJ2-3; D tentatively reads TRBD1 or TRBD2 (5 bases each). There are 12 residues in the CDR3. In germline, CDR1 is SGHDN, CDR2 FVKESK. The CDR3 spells CVSSHRGFRQYF. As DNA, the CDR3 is TGTGTCAGCAGCCACCGGGGCTTTCGGCAGTATTTT.

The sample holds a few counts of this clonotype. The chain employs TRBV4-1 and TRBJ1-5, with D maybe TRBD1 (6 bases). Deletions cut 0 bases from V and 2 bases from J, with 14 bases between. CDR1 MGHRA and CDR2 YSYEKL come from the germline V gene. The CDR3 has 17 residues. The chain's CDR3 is CASSQEEPGVGNQPQHF. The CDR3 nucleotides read TGCGCCAGCAGCCAAGAAGAGCCAGGGGTAGGCAATCAGCCCCAGCATTTT.

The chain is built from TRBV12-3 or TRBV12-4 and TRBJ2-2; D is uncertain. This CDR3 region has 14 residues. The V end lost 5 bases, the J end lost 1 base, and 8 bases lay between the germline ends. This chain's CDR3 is CASSPWQNTGELFF. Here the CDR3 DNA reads TGTGCCAGCAGTCCTTGGCAGAACACCGGGGAGCTGTTTTTT.

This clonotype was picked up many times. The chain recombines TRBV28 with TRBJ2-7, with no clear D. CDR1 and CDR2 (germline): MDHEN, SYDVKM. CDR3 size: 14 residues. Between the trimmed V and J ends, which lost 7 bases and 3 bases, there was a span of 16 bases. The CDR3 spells CASTSGRMGYEQYF. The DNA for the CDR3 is TGTGCCAGCACCTCGGGCAGGATGGGCTACGAGCAGTACTTC.

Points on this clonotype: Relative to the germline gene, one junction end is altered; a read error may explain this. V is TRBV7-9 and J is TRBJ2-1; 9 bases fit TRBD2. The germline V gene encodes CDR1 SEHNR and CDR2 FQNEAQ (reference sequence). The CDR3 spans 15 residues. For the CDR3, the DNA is TGTGCCAGCAGCTTGCGTAGCGGGAGTTCGGAAGAGCAGTCCTTC. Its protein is CASSLRSGSSEEQSF. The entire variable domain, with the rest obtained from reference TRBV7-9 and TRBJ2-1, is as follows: DTGVSQNPRHKITKRGQNVTFRCDPISEHNRLYWYRQTLGQGPEFLTYFQNEAQLEKSRLLSDRFSAERPKGSFSTLEIQRTEQGDSAMYLCASSLRSGSSEEQSFGPGTRLTVL.

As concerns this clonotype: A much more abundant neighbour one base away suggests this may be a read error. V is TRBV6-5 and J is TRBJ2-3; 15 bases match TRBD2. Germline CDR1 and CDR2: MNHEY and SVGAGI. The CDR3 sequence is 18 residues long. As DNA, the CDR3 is TGTGCCAGCAGTCCCTCCTGGACTAGCGGGGGGGCCTTGGATACGCAGTGTTTT. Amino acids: CASSPSWTSGGALDTQCF.

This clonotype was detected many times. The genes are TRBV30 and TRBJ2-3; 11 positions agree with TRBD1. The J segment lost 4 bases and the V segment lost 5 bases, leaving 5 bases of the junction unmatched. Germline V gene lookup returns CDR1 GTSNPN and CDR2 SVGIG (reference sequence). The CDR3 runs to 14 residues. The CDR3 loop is CAWAGGQGADTQYF. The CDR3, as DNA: TGTGCCTGGGCCGGGGGACAGGGGGCAGATACGCAGTATTTT.

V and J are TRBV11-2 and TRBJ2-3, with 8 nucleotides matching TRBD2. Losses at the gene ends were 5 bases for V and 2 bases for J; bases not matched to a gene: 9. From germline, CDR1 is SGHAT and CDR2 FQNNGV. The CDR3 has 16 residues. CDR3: CASSPGGSGATDTQYF. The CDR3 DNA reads TGTGCCAGCAGCCCCGGTGGTAGCGGGGCCACAGATACGCAGTATTTT.

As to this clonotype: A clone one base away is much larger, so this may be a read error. CDR3 protein: CASSSGDRGFAEQFF. The CDR3 coding sequence is TGTGCCAGCAGCTCAGGTGACAGGGGATTCGCTGAGCAGTTCTTC. The gene calls are TRBV7-9 and TRBJ2-1; 8 bases line up with TRBD1. J gave up 9 bases and V 4 bases, and 11 bases lay outside the gene matches. The germline CDR1 and CDR2 sequences are SEHNR and FQNEAQ (reference sequence). CDR3 length: 15 amino acids.

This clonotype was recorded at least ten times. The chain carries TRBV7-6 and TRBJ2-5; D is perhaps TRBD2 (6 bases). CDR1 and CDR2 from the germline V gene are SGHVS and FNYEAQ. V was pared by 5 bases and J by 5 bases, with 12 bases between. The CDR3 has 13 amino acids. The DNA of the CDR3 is TGTGCCAGCAGCCCGGGACTTTTCGAGACCCAGTACTTC. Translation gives CASSPGLFETQYF.

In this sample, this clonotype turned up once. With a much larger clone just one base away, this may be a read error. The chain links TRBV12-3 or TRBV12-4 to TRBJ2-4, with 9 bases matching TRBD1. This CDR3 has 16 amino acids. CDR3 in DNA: TGTGCCGGCAGTTTAGCGCTACTGGACAGGGGAGACATTCAGTACTTC. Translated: CAGSLALLDRGDIQYF.

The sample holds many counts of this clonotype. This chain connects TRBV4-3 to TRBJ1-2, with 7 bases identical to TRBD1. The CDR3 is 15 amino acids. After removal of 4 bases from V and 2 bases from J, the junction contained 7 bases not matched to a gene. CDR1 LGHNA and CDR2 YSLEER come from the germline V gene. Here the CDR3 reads CASSPLQQGNYGYTF. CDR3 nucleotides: TGCGCCAGCAGCCCTCTCCAACAGGGGAACTATGGCTACACCTTC.

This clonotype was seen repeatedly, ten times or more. The CDR3 sequence: CSARELAGVSNPETQYF. DNA for the CDR3: TGCAGTGCTAGAGAACTAGCGGGAGTATCAAATCCGGAGACCCAGTACTTC. V gene TRBV20-1 combines with J gene TRBJ2-5, with TRBD2 matching 11 bases. There are 17 residues in the CDR3. The germline V gene encodes CDR1 DFQATT and CDR2 SNEGSKA (reference sequence). Germline trimming cut 0 bases from V and 5 bases from J; bases unmatched to any gene: 11.

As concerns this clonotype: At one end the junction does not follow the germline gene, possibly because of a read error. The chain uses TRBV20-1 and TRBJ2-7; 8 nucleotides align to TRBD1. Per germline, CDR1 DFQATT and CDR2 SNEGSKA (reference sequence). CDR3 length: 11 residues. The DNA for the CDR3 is TGCAGAGCTAGGACAGGGACCGAGCAGTACTTC. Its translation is CRARTGTEQYF.

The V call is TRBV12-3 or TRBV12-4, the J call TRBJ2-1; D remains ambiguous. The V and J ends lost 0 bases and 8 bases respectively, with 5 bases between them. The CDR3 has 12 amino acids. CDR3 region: CASSLARDEQFF. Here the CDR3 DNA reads TGTGCCAGCAGTTTAGCTAGGGATGAGCAGTTCTTC.

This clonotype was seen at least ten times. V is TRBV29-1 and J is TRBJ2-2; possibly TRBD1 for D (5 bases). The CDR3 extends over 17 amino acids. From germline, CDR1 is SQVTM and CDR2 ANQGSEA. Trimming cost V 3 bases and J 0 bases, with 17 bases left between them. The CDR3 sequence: CSVEGIIGHSNTGELFF. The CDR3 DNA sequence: TGCAGCGTTGAGGGTATAATAGGACACTCGAACACCGGGGAGCTGTTTTTT.

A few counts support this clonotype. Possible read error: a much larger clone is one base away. The CDR3 reads CASSSSGDHSGANVLTF. The DNA of the CDR3 is TGTGCCAGCAGCTCGAGCGGGGACCACTCTGGGGCCAACGTCCTGACTTTC. This sequence joins TRBV5-3 and TRBJ2-6, with 7 positions matching TRBD2. TRBV5-3 is an ORF for which the function is uncertain. This CDR3 is 17 amino acids long.

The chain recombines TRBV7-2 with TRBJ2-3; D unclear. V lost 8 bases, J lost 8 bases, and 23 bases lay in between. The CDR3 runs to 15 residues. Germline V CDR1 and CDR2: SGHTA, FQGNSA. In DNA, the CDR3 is TGTGCCAGCCGCCCGGCCCCTCGCCGCCCCACTACGCAGTATTTT. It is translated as CASRPAPRRPTTQYF.

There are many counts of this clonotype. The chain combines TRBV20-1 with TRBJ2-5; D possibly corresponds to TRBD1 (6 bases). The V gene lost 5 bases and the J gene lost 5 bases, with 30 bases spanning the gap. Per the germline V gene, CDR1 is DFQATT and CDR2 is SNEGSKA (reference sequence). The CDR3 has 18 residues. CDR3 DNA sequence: TGCAGTGCTTTACCGAGGGACACCTTACAACTCGTCGGGGAGACCCAGTACTTC. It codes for CSALPRDTLQLVGETQYF.

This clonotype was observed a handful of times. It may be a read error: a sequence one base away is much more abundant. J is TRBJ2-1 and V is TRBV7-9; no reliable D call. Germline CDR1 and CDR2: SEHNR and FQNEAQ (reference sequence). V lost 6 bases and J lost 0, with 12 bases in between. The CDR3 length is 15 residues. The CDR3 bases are TGTGCCAGCAGACCCGACTCAGGCTCCTACAATGAGCAGTTCTTC. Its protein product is CASRPDSGSYNEQFF.

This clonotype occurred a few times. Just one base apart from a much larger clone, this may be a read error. CDR3 region: CASSQEITFSTEAFF. CDR3 nucleotide sequence: TGCGCCAGCAGCCAAGAAATTACGTTCAGCACTGAAGCTTTCTTT. The chain uses TRBV4-3 and TRBJ1-1; D remains unclear. CDR1 LGHNA and CDR2 YSLEER come from the germline V gene. There are 15 residues in the CDR3. V gave up 0 bases and J gave up 4 bases, with 12 bases separating them.

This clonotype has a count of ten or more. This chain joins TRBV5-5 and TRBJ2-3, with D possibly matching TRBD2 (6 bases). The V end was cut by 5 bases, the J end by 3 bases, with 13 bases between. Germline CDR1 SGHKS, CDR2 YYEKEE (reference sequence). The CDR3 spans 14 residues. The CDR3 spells CASSREFLTDTQYF. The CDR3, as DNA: TGTGCCAGCAGTCGGGAGTTTCTGACAGATACGCAGTATTTT.

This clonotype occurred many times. The chain's CDR3 is CASSSSGHSNQPQHF. CDR3 DNA: TGTGCCAGCAGTTCCTCGGGACACAGCAATCAGCCCCAGCATTTT. This chain connects TRBV5-8 to TRBJ1-5, with D tentatively TRBD1 (6 bases). V lost 5 bases, J lost 1 base, and 13 bases lay in between. This CDR3 is 15 amino acids long. Germline-derived CDR1 and CDR2 are SGHTS and YDEGEE.

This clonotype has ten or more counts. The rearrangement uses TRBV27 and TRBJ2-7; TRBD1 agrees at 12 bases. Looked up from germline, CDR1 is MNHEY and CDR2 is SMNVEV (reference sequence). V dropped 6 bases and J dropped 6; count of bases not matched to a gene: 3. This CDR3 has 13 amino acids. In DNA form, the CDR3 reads TGTGCCAGCAGGGGGACAGGGGGCCTCGAGCAGTACTTC. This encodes CASRGTGGLEQYF.